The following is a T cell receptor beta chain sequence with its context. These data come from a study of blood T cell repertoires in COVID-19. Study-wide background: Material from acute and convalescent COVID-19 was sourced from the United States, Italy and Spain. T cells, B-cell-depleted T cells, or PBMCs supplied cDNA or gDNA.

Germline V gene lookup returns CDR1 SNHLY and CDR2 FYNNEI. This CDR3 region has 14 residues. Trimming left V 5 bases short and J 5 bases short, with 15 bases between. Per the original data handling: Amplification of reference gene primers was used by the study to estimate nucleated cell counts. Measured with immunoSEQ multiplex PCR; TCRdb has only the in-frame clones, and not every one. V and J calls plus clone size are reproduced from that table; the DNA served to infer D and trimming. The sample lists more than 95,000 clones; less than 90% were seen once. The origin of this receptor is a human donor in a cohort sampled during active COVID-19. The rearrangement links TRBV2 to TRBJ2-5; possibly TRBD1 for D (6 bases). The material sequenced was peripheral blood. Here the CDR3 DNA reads TGTGCCAGCAGTTACGACCCTCAGGGGGAGACCCAGTACTTC. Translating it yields CASSYDPQGETQYF.